One sample yielded the 25 T cell receptor beta chains listed below, sequenced in a study of blood T cells in healthy people across ages. A second 7 to 11 cycle PCR used barcoded and J-beta primers. TCRdb passed the 5' RACE reads through MiXCR, listing each CDR3 protein once. The table lists 1.5 million to 2 million distinct CDR3 sequences, roughly 32% of them singletons. The sequenced material came from blood. These TCRs come from a woman in her 30s in good health.

The CDR3 region is CASSLGPGEEKLFF. The CDR3 coding sequence is TGTGCCAGCAGCTTGGGGCCGGGGGAAGAAAAACTGTTTTTT. This chain uses TRBV5-6 with TRBJ1-4; perhaps TRBD1 as D (5 bases). Deletions cut 0 bases from V and 8 bases from J, with 11 bases between. The CDR3 is made up of 14 amino acids. Germline values: CDR1 SGHDT, CDR2 YYEEEE.

The chain carries TRBV15 and TRBJ2-7, with unresolved D. This CDR3 is 15 amino acids long. V was shortened by 1 base and J by 2 bases, with 12 bases between the two germline ends. Germline assignment: CDR1 LNHNV and CDR2 YYDKDF (reference sequence). CDR3 nucleotide sequence: TGTGCCACCAGCAGAGTTGGCCAGCGACCCTACGAGCAGTACTTC. This gives the protein CATSRVGQRPYEQYF. Full variable domain (remainder filled in from reference TRBV15 and TRBJ2-7): DAMVIQNPRYQVTQFGKPVTLSCSQTLNHNVMYWYQQKSSQAPKLLFHYYDKDFNNEADTPDNFQSRRPNTSFCFLDIRSPGLGDTAMYLCATSRVGQRPYEQYFGPGTRLTVT.

This clonotype was detected a few times. This chain connects TRBV10-3 to TRBJ1-1; D is perhaps TRBD1 (6 bases). Per the germline V gene, CDR1 is ENHRY and CDR2 is SYGVKD. Trimming left V 6 bases short and J 5 bases short, with 19 bases between. The CDR3 runs to 15 residues. Here the CDR3 reads CAISGTPGASTEAFF. The CDR3 DNA reads as TGTGCCATCAGCGGGACCCCGGGGGCGAGTACTGAAGCTTTCTTT.

The chain employs TRBV4-1 and TRBJ1-4, with 8 bases identical to TRBD1. CDR3 length equals 16 residues. After removal of 0 bases from V and 4 bases from J, the junction contained 4 bases not matched to a gene. The germline V gene has CDR1 MGHRA and CDR2 YSYEKL. The CDR3 bases are TGCGCCAGCAGCCAAGACCCAGGGGGCCGTAATGAAAAACTGTTTTTT. Its protein product is CASSQDPGGRNEKLFF.

The CDR3 bases are TGTGCCAGCGCACCACCGGGACAGGGAGCACCCTACACCTTC. It specifies CASAPPGQGAPYTF. The genes are TRBV27 and TRBJ1-2; TRBD1 matches 9 bases. The CDR3 has 14 amino acids. Germline V CDR1 and CDR2: MNHEY, SMNVEV (reference sequence). The trim removed 8 bases at V and 10 bases at J, leaving 14 bases unmatched.

J is TRBJ1-1 and V is TRBV20-1, with unresolved D. Germline V lookup: CDR1 DFQATT, CDR2 SNEGSKA (reference sequence). CDR3 length equals 13 residues. V lost 1 base to trimming and J lost 7 bases, with 13 bases between them. The CDR3 coding sequence is TGCAGTGCTAGAGTTCTGGGAAAGGGTGAAGCTTTCTTT. Its protein product is CSARVLGKGEAFF.

Comments on this clonotype: Its ends do not fully match the called genes, so a read error is possible. The CDR3 region has the DNA TGTGCCAGCACACCCAGGGGGGGGACAGATATGCAGTATTTT. Its protein is CASTPRGGTDMQYF. This chain connects TRBV6-1 to TRBJ2-3; D may match TRBD1 or TRBD2 (7 bases each). This CDR3 has 14 amino acids. Per the germline V gene, CDR1 is MNHNS and CDR2 is SASEGT.

In this sample, this clonotype turned up once. The rearrangement uses TRBV3-1 and TRBJ2-2; 10 bases line up with TRBD1. The CDR3 is 15 amino acids. Per the germline V gene, CDR1 is LGHDT and CDR2 is YNNKEL (reference sequence). Trimming cost V 4 bases and J 4 bases; bases outside gene matches: 3. The CDR3 DNA reads as TGTGCCAGCAGCCTAGGGACAGGGGTCACCGGGGAGCTGTTTTTT. Translating gives CASSLGTGVTGELFF.

This clonotype was picked up a small number of times. The chain uses TRBV27 and TRBJ2-1, with D maybe TRBD2 (6 bases). The CDR3 has 17 amino acids. The V gene lost 1 base and the J gene lost 0 bases, with 13 bases spanning the gap. Germline loops: CDR1 MNHEY, CDR2 SMNVEV (reference sequence). CDR3 sequence: CASSLLGGAHSYNEQFF. The CDR3 bases are TGTGCCAGCAGTTTATTGGGCGGGGCCCACTCCTACAATGAGCAGTTCTTC.

This chain connects TRBV7-6 to TRBJ1-3, with a tentative D call TRBD1 (6 bases). CDR1 is SGHVS and CDR2 is FNYEAQ in the germline V gene. Trimming removed 3 bases from V and 0 bases from J, with 12 bases in between. There are 16 residues in the CDR3. CDR3 nucleotides: TGTGCCAGCAGCTTCGGACAGACCAGCTCTGGAAACACCATATATTTT. It codes for CASSFGQTSSGNTIYF.

This clonotype appeared a few times. The CDR3 coding sequence is TGCGCCAGCAGCTTGGTCCCAGACATCTCCTACGAGCAGTACTTC. This translates into CASSLVPDISYEQYF. The rearrangement links TRBV5-1 to TRBJ2-7; unclear D gene. Germline lookup yields CDR1 SGHRS and CDR2 YFSETQ. The CDR3 covers 15 residues. V lost 0 bases and J 0 bases, leaving 10 bases between the germline ends.

The chain has TRBV20-1 and TRBJ2-7; D is possibly TRBD2 (5 bases). The V and J ends lost 6 bases and 5 bases respectively, with 14 bases between them. Looked up from germline, CDR1 is DFQATT and CDR2 is SNEGSKA (reference sequence). The CDR3 has 12 amino acids. The CDR3 loop is CSALVGMDEQYF. The CDR3 DNA reads as TGCAGTGCCCTGGTCGGGATGGACGAGCAGTACTTC.

The chain carries TRBV2 and TRBJ2-1; D is uncertain. Germline CDR1 SNHLY, CDR2 FYNNEI. Trimming took off 8 bases at V and 2 bases at J, with 10 bases between the two ends. The CDR3 is 13 residues long. CDR3 in amino acids: CASLPQAYNEQFF. In DNA, the CDR3 is TGTGCCAGCCTACCCCAAGCCTACAATGAGCAGTTCTTC.

The chain carries TRBV5-1 and TRBJ1-1, with 8 bases matching TRBD1. V gave up 3 bases and J gave up 1 base; unmatched junction bases: 8. The CDR3 has 16 amino acids. CDR1 is SGHRS, CDR2 YFSETQ, per germline. The CDR3 DNA sequence: TGCGCCAGCAGCTCGCGACAGGGGAGTTCGAACACTGAAGCTTTCTTT. It codes for CASSSRQGSSNTEAFF.

The V gene is TRBV11-2, the J gene TRBJ2-1; 7 nucleotides match TRBD2. Germline V gene data show CDR1 as SGHAT and CDR2 as FQNNGV. J was trimmed by 9 bases and V by 7 bases; bases with no gene match: 12. The CDR3 is made up of 14 amino acids. CDR3 bases: TGTGCCAGCACCCTATTGAGCGGGGAATTTGAGCAGTTCTTC. Translating it yields CASTLLSGEFEQFF.

This clonotype was seen a handful of times. The chain recombines TRBV3-1 with TRBJ2-1, with 7 bases identical to TRBD1. V trimming: 2 bases; J trimming: 3 bases; junction bases outside the gene matches: 4. Germline CDR1 is LGHDT and CDR2 is YNNKEL (reference sequence). The CDR3 has 15 residues. In DNA form, the CDR3 reads TGTGCCAGCAGCCAACGACAGGGCTTCTACAATGAGCAGTTCTTC. Residues: CASSQRQGFYNEQFF.

This clonotype has just a few counts. The chain uses TRBV12-3 or TRBV12-4 and TRBJ1-5; possibly TRBD1 for D (5 bases). The CDR3 length is 12 residues. V lost 2 bases and J 11 bases, leaving 10 bases between the germline ends. In DNA form, the CDR3 reads TGTGCCAGCAGTTTAAAACCAGGGTCCCAGCATTTT. Its protein product is CASSLKPGSQHF.

CDR3: CASSPGLVNQPQHF. The CDR3 region has the DNA TGTGCCAGCAGCCCTGGGTTAGTCAATCAGCCCCAGCATTTT. The chain recombines TRBV7-2 with TRBJ1-5; D gene uncertain. CDR3 length equals 14 residues. The germline gives CDR1 SGHTA, CDR2 FQGNSA. Trimming stripped 5 bases from V and 3 bases from J, with 11 bases between.

This clonotype was picked up a small number of times. The rearrangement joins TRBV5-5 to TRBJ2-6; either TRBD1 or TRBD2 may supply D (5 bases each). This CDR3 has 16 residues. V was pared by 0 bases and J by 3 bases, with 10 bases between. Germline assignment: CDR1 SGHKS and CDR2 YYEKEE (reference sequence). CDR3 sequence reads: CASSLAAGSGANVLTF. The CDR3 coding sequence is TGTGCCAGCAGCTTGGCAGCAGGGAGTGGGGCCAACGTCCTGACTTTC.

The chain has TRBV13 and TRBJ2-6, with a possible D match to TRBD1 (6 bases). Germline CDR1 PRHDT, CDR2 FYEKMQ (reference sequence). This CDR3 is built from 18 residues. Deletions cut 5 bases from V and 0 bases from J, with 17 bases between. The CDR3 nucleotides are TGTGCCAGCAGCCCACCTATCAACAGGGCCTCTGGGGCCAACGTCCTGACTTTC. Its translation: CASSPPINRASGANVLTF.

CDR3 amino acids: CASSFQGLAGGPKEQYF. CDR3 bases: TGTGCCAGCAGTTTTCAAGGACTAGCGGGAGGGCCCAAAGAGCAGTACTTC. The chain combines TRBV12-3 or TRBV12-4 with TRBJ2-7; 15 bases are a match to TRBD2. The CDR3 contains 17 residues. V was pared by 3 bases and J by 7 bases, with 10 bases of the junction left unmatched.

The table lists this clonotype with many counts. The gene calls are TRBV12-3 or TRBV12-4 and TRBJ2-1, with a tentative D call TRBD2 (5 bases). The germline V and J ends were trimmed by 6 bases and 2 bases, with 14 bases remaining between them. The CDR3 consists of 15 residues. CDR3: CASRAWGATYNEQFF. Written as DNA, the CDR3 is TGTGCCAGCAGGGCCTGGGGAGCCACCTACAATGAGCAGTTCTTC.

The chain couples TRBV5-1 to TRBJ2-1, with 7 bases aligning to TRBD2. Germline V lookup: CDR1 SGHRS, CDR2 YFSETQ. V trimming: 5 bases; J trimming: 7 bases; junction bases outside the gene matches: 9. The CDR3 has 14 residues. CDR3 sequence (DNA): TGCGCCAGCAGTGCGGGAGTGGGGTCGAATGAGCAGTTCTTC. Protein: CASSAGVGSNEQFF.

The V call is TRBV7-2, the J call TRBJ2-7; 8 bases match TRBD2. There are 15 residues in the CDR3. Germline CDR1 reads SGHTA; CDR2 reads FQGNSA. V dropped 1 base and J dropped 6; count of bases not matched to a gene: 8. As DNA, the CDR3 is TGTACCAGCAGCTTAGTAGGACTAGCAGGCCGCGAGCAGTACTTC. Translating it yields CTSSLVGLAGREQYF. The full variable domain, rest sourced from reference TRBV7-2 and TRBJ2-7, is GAGVSQSPSNKVTEKGKDVELRCDPISGHTALYWYRQSLGQGLEFLIYFQGNSAPDKSGLPSDRFSAERTGGSVSTLTIQRTQQEDSAVYLCTSSLVGLAGREQYFGPGTRLTVT.

This clonotype was detected only a few times. V gene TRBV6-5 combines with J gene TRBJ1-2, with D unresolved. Trimming stripped 7 bases from V and 10 bases from J, with 13 bases between. From germline, CDR1 is MNHEY and CDR2 SVGAGI. This CDR3 region has 11 residues. This CDR3 is CASKGQSLYTF. The CDR3 region has the DNA TGTGCCAGCAAGGGTCAGTCTCTCTACACCTTC.